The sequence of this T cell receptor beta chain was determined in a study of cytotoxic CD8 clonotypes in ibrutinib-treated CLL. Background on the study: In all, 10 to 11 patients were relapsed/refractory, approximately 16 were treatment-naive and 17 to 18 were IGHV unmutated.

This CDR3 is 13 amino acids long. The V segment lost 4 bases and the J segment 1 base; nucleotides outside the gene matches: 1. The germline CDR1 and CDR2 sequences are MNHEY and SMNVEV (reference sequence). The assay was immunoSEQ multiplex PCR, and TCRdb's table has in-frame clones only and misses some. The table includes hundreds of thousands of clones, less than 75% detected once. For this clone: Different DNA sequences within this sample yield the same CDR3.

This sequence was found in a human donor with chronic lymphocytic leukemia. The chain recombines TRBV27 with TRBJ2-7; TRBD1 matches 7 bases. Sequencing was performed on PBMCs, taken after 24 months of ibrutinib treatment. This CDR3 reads CASSYRGSYEQYF. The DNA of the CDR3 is TGTGCCAGCAGTTACAGGGGTTCCTACGAGCAGTACTTC.